A single sample gave rise to the 8 T cell receptor beta chains below, sequenced in a study of Ad26.COV2.S vaccination and SARS-CoV-2 variants (dated by TCRdb to the early 2020s). The treatment or condition label, as the study defines it: around 19 received Ad26.COV2.S at low or high dose, single or two shots; a few received placebo; per-sample allocation not given. Repertoires of vaccine and placebo recipients were sequenced from samples taken on day 63 after the first injection. To prepare the library, the immunoSEQ multiplex PCR assay was applied. Drawn from immuneACCESS, this table holds only the in-frame rearrangements with V and J called that TCRdb kept. Clones are partly lost; checked studies trace under half to an unresolved V gene and leave the rest unexplained. For this sample the table gives roughly 700,000 clones, of which approximately 88% were detected only once. The ten largest clones take up roughly 1.5% of the sample.

Material: peripheral blood, obtained in a trial of Ad26.COV2.S vaccine versus placebo. All receptors come from a person aged 18-60 years who received the Ad26.COV2.S COVID-19 vaccine or a placebo.

The chain combines TRBV19 with TRBJ1-2; the D gene is possibly TRBD1 (6 bases). Trimming took 6 bases from V and 4 from J, leaving 15 bases between them. CDR1 is LNHDA, CDR2 SQIVND, per germline (reference sequence). This CDR3 is 14 amino acids long. The CDR3 DNA follows: TGTGCCAGTAGGCTCTCAGGGGAGATCTATGGCTACACCTTC. This translates into CASRLSGEIYGYTF. Filled out from reference TRBV19 and TRBJ1-2, the complete variable domain reads DGGITQSPKYLFRKEGQNVTLSCEQNLNHDAMYWYRQDPGQGLRLIYYSQIVNDFQKGDIAEGYSVSREKKESFPLTVTSAQKNPTAFYLCASRLSGEIYGYTFGSGTRLTVV.

This chain links TRBV27 with TRBJ1-5, with 7 bases identical to TRBD1. Germline CDR1 and CDR2: MNHEY and SMNVEV (reference sequence). This CDR3 has 14 residues. The ends lost 10 bases at V and 2 bases at J; junction bases unmatched: 8. The CDR3 protein is CATKGGLGNQPQHF. The CDR3 nucleotides are TGTGCCACCAAAGGGGGCCTAGGCAATCAGCCCCAGCATTTT.

The chain uses TRBV10-3 and TRBJ1-1; TRBD1 aligns across 8 bases. Germline V gene sequence: CDR1 ENHRY, CDR2 SYGVKD. The CDR3 has 17 amino acids. The junction had 8 bases not matched to a gene; V was cut back by 2 bases and J by 0 bases. This chain's CDR3 is CAISEAEGRGLNTEAFF. As DNA, the CDR3 is TGTGCCATCAGTGAGGCCGAGGGCAGGGGGCTGAACACTGAAGCTTTCTTT.

This clone has only one observation. V and J are TRBV25-1 and TRBJ1-6; the D gene is possibly TRBD1 (6 bases). There are 15 residues in the CDR3. The germline CDR1 and CDR2 sequences are MGHDK and SYGVNS. V was trimmed by 8 bases and J by 0 bases, leaving 11 bases between them. CDR3 loop: CASAPDSSYNSPLHF. Here the CDR3 DNA reads TGTGCCAGCGCCCCGGACAGCTCCTATAATTCACCCCTCCACTTT. Combining the CDR3 with reference TRBV25-1 and TRBJ1-6 gives the whole variable domain EADIYQTPRYLVIGTGKKITLECSQTMGHDKMYWYQQDPGMELHLIHYSYGVNSTEKGDLSSESTVSRIRTEHFPLTLESARPSHTSQYLCASAPDSSYNSPLHFGNGTRLTVT.

CDR3 amino acids: CATSRGRGTAPHYGYTF. The DNA for the CDR3 is TGTGCCACCAGCAGAGGAAGAGGGACAGCCCCTCACTATGGCTACACCTTC. The chain joins TRBV15 to TRBJ1-2; 7 nucleotides agree with TRBD1. The CDR3 sequence is 17 residues long. V shed 1 base and J 3 bases; nucleotides not matched to a gene: 11. The V gene's germline CDR1 is LNHNV and CDR2 YYDKDF (reference sequence).

The V and J genes are TRBV7-2 and TRBJ2-1; 10 bases line up with TRBD1. Trimming at V came to 4 bases and at J to 7 bases, leaving 10 bases not matched to a gene. There are 16 residues in the CDR3. From germline, CDR1 is SGHTA and CDR2 FQGNSA. CDR3 DNA: TGTGCCAGCAGCTCACGACAGGGGGCGATGAGGAATGAGCAGTTCTTC. This sequence encodes CASSSRQGAMRNEQFF.

This clone was picked up one time. The chain employs TRBV6-5 and TRBJ1-6, with D maybe TRBD1 (5 bases). The CDR3 runs 14 residues. The ends were cut back, 4 bases at V and 7 bases at J, with 11 bases in the middle. The V gene's germline CDR1 is MNHEY and CDR2 SVGAGI. The CDR3 DNA reads as TGTGCCAGCAGTTCCAGGGATGGGAATTCACCCCTCCACTTT. It translates to CASSSRDGNSPLHF.

The genes are TRBV10-3 and TRBJ1-3; D is possibly TRBD1 (6 bases). The CDR3 is 14 residues long. CDR1 is ENHRY, CDR2 SYGVKD, per germline. Trimming pared 5 bases from V and 0 bases from J, leaving 8 bases between. The CDR3, as DNA: TGTGCCATCAGTTGGGACACCTCTGGAAACACCATATATTTT. Translation gives CAISWDTSGNTIYF.